A selection of T cell receptor beta chains follows, all from one sample in a study of blood T cell repertoires in COVID-19. Data came from immunoSEQ multiplex PCR; TCRdb stores just in-frame clones and leaves some out. The sample lists around 240,000 clones; roughly nine tenths were seen once. The specimen sequenced was PBMCs or T cells enriched from blood (not recorded which). These receptors all come from a human donor in a cohort exposed to, infected with or recovered from COVID-19 (not recorded which). The donor label of this sample is uncertain. CDR3s include the opening cysteine and the closing phenylalanine or tryptophan. Size is stated for part of the rows, as once, few or many counts, or as a class when the clone is expanded.

V	size	J	CDR3
TRBV12-5	few	TRBJ1-1	CASGLVLRSGMNTEAFF
TRBV3-1/TRBV3-2	once	TRBJ2-3	CASSQDSTGLAGGATDTQYF
TRBV5-8	NA	TRBJ2-5	CASSLRQRETQYF
TRBV5-1	NA	TRBJ2-2	CASSLAGEYTGELFF
TRBV5-4	NA	TRBJ2-2	CASSLAGTGELFF
TRBV27	NA	TRBJ2-1	CASRGGQRPDEQFF
TRBV7-2	NA	TRBJ1-5	CASSAGGGGVFQPQHF
TRBV30	NA	TRBJ1-1	CAWTPPRAFF
TRBV5-1	NA	TRBJ1-3	CASSTDRASSGNTIYF
TRBV19	NA	TRBJ2-1	CATSLQGVDNEQFF
TRBV12-3/TRBV12-4	NA	TRBJ1-5	CASSLQGGQPQHF
TRBV7-6	NA	TRBJ2-5	CASSRTSGGEQETQYF
TRBV9	NA	TRBJ1-1	CASSPRLGATEAFF
TRBV11-2	NA	TRBJ1-1	CASSFARQGPEAFF
TRBV14	NA	TRBJ1-1	CASSQVRGLGAFF
TRBV9	NA	TRBJ1-2	CASSVEMGQANYGYTF
TRBV5-4	NA	TRBJ1-4	CASSHNKDEKLFF
TRBV7-9	NA	TRBJ2-6	CASSLSESGANVLTF
TRBV12-3/TRBV12-4	NA	TRBJ1-2	CASSLGAGYGYTF
TRBV5-8	NA	TRBJ1-2	CASSLISSANYGYTF
TRBV7-8	NA	TRBJ1-3	CASSLLGVQGYSGNTIYF
TRBV19	NA	TRBJ1-4	CASSFQGTGVEKLFF
TRBV3-1/TRBV3-2	NA	TRBJ1-1	CASSPGQGNTEAFF
TRBV10-3	NA	TRBJ2-7	CAIRDLAGSSYEQYF
TRBV7-3	NA	TRBJ1-5	CASSLEGGGQPQHF
TRBV7-9	NA	TRBJ1-5	CASSLVQGASNQPQHF
TRBV7-9	NA	TRBJ1-1	CAAHLGLEAFF
TRBV2	NA	TRBJ1-2	CASSGQGLGYGYTF
TRBV3-1/TRBV3-2	NA	TRBJ2-1	CASSQATSHEQFF
TRBV19	once	TRBJ1-2	CASSTDRGNGYTF
TRBV27	NA	TRBJ1-2	CASSPNSGQGGGYTF
TRBV4-1	NA	TRBJ2-7	CASSQVEGQGNYEQYF
TRBV29-1	NA	TRBJ1-1	CSVEVSGYTEAFF
TRBV5-1	NA	TRBJ1-2	CASSFGAGEKGYGYTF
TRBV30	NA	TRBJ2-1	CAWHPSGGYNEQFF
TRBV4-1	NA	TRBJ2-1	CASSQPGINEQFF
TRBV9	NA	TRBJ2-7	CASSVAGTGTEQYF
TRBV11-2	NA	TRBJ2-1	CASSLFLAGFNNEQFF
TRBV7-8	NA	TRBJ1-4	CASSLARVRSPKTNEKLFF
TRBV2	NA	TRBJ2-3	CATKTGGTTDTQYF
TRBV5-6	few	TRBJ1-1	CASSLRTAGTEAFF
TRBV7-3	NA	TRBJ1-1	CASSLFPGSESNTEAFF
TRBV2	NA	TRBJ1-2	CASRADSYGYTF
TRBV18	NA	TRBJ2-5	CASSTAGLGARETQYF
TRBV24-1	once	TRBJ1-3	CATSAGTYGDTIYF
TRBV4-3	NA	TRBJ2-3	CASSRTSGSTDTQYF
TRBV4-3	NA	TRBJ1-1	CASSQEDSWTEAFF
TRBV29-1	NA	TRBJ1-1	CSVEDFGTGVMVLRAAFF
TRBV18	NA	TRBJ1-1	CASSPLPGVNTEAFF
TRBV7-6	NA	TRBJ1-3	CASSLISGTSSGNTIYF
TRBV5-1	NA	TRBJ1-2	CASSNRVYGYTF
TRBV11-3	NA	TRBJ1-1	CASSLTGSGTEAFF
TRBV5-1	NA	TRBJ2-7	CASRVSVIYEQYF
TRBV4-3	NA	TRBJ2-3	CASSPWTSGGADTQYF